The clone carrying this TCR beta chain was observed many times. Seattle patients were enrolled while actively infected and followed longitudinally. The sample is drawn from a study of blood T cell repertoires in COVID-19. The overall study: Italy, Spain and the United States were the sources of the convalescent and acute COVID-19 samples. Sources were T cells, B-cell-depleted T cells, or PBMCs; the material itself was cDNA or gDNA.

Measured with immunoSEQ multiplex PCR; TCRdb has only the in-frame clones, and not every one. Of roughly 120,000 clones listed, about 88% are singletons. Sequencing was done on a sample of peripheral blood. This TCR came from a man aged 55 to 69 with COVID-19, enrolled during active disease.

The CDR3 region is CSVEGWGTSVGNEQFF. The CDR3, as DNA: TGCAGCGTTGAAGGGTGGGGGACTAGCGTGGGAAATGAGCAGTTCTTC. This chain uses TRBV29-1 with TRBJ2-1; 10 bases fit TRBD2. Germline V lookup: CDR1 SQVTM, CDR2 ANQGSEA. This CDR3 region has 16 residues. V gave up 1 base and J gave up 7 bases; unmatched junction bases: 10.